This T cell receptor beta chain is drawn from a study of cytomegalovirus exposure and HLA in healthy donors. Whole-study results and caveats: Some V segments could not be told apart, so they were left out, TRBV6-2 and TRBV6-3 among them. Highly shared sequence variants in one cluster were likely a sequencing artifact. The productive fraction for most TCR beta V segments was about 87% or about 30% in an earlier analysis.

Both 60 Vbeta primers and 13 Jbeta primers went into the PCR. Generated by immunoSEQ multiplex PCR, the TCRdb table keeps only in-frame clones and is missing some. The sample has some 76,000 clones, around 84% seen once. Details on this clone: Its antigen is as yet unknown.

The germline CDR1 and CDR2 sequences are SGHTA and FQGNSA. J was trimmed by 4 bases and V by 5 bases; bases with no gene match: 6. The CDR3 spans 14 residues. This chain joins TRBV7-2 and TRBJ1-2; 8 bases are shared with TRBD1. Sequenced: PBMCs. The sequence came from a woman between 50 and 59 years old in good health and CMV-seronegative. This chain's CDR3 is CASSHRDRPYGYTF. The CDR3 DNA reads TGTGCCAGCAGCCACCGGGACAGGCCCTATGGCTACACCTTC. The entire variable domain, with the rest obtained from reference TRBV7-2 and TRBJ1-2, is as follows: GAGVSQSPSNKVTEKGKDVELRCDPISGHTALYWYRQSLGQGLEFLIYFQGNSAPDKSGLPSDRFSAERTGGSVSTLTIQRTQQEDSAVYLCASSHRDRPYGYTFGSGTRLTVV.